Below, 4 T cell receptor beta chains from the same sample are listed, as sequenced in a study of post-analysis software for immune sequencing data. General observations from the study: Comparison of patients with controls showed five or six TRBV segments more frequent in patients, TRBV5-6, TRBV5-1 and TRBV20-1 among them.

cDNA libraries of TCR beta carried unique molecular identifiers. TCRdb ran MiXCR on the PCR reads and lists one entry per CDR3 protein. In the table there are some 240,000 distinct CDR3 sequences, 36% of which are singletons. Antigens for these TCRs are unknown. Sequencing input: blood. Source of these receptors: a girl aged 10-17 years with multiple sclerosis.

The table lists this clonotype with a few counts. The V gene is TRBV6-2 or TRBV6-3, the J gene TRBJ1-6; D unclear. V lost 4 bases and J 7 bases, leaving 8 bases between the germline ends. This CDR3 region has 13 residues. Germline V CDR1 and CDR2: MNHEY, SVGEGT. The CDR3 region has the DNA TGTGCCAGCAGTTTCCTGGGAAATTCACCCCTCCACTTT. Protein product: CASSFLGNSPLHF.

The chain carries TRBV13 and TRBJ1-2, with unresolved D. Germline loops: CDR1 PRHDT, CDR2 FYEKMQ (reference sequence). Trimming took 0 bases from V and 2 from J, leaving 7 bases between them. The CDR3 runs 14 residues. CDR3 residues: CASSLGGTNYGYTF. CDR3 bases: TGTGCCAGCAGCTTAGGGGGTACGAACTATGGCTACACCTTC.

In its sample, this clonotype was seen a few times. The gene calls are TRBV2 and TRBJ1-1, with 8 bases identical to TRBD1. CDR3 size: 13 residues. The V gene end was trimmed by 7 bases and the J gene end by 5 bases; junction bases not matched to a gene: 6. CDR1 and CDR2 (germline): SNHLY, FYNNEI. CDR3 region: CASNPQGGTEAFF. CDR3 DNA sequence: TGTGCCAGCAACCCACAGGGGGGGACTGAAGCTTTCTTT.

This clonotype was found once. A much larger clone differs from this one at a single base, so this may be a read error. The chain has TRBV3-1 and TRBJ2-7; no definite D call. The CDR3 sequence is 16 residues long. CDR1 and CDR2 from the germline V gene are LGHDT and YNNKEL (reference sequence). V was trimmed by 0 bases and J by 7 bases, leaving 19 bases between them. Here the CDR3 reads CASSQDSVPSYNEQYF. Written as DNA, the CDR3 is TGTGCCAGCAGCCAAGATTCCGTCCCCTCCTACAATGAGCAGTACTTC.